The 16 T cell receptor beta chains below come from one sample, sequenced in a study of memory CD4+ T cells and cytomegalovirus serostatus. The method was immunoSEQ multiplex PCR; TCRdb's version includes in-frame clones alone and lacks a portion of them. The sample records around 50,000 clones, around 80% being singletons. The sort gate was single viable CD3+CD4+CD8-CD45RO+ cells for memory CD4+ T cells. The sample taken for sequencing was memory CD4+ T cells from blood. These receptors originate from an adult in good health and CMV-seronegative.

Sample share makes this clone medium-sized. This sample also contains other DNA sequences that code for the same CDR3. V gene TRBV7-2 combines with J gene TRBJ2-2; D not resolved. From germline, CDR1 is SGHTA and CDR2 FQGNSA. Deletions cut 8 bases from V and 1 base from J, with 5 bases between. The CDR3 is 12 amino acids. CDR3 loop: CASGKNTGELFF. The CDR3 DNA follows: TGTGCCAGCGGCAAGAACACCGGGGAGCTGTTTTTT. Combining the CDR3 with reference TRBV7-2 and TRBJ2-2 gives the whole variable domain GAGVSQSPSNKVTEKGKDVELRCDPISGHTALYWYRQSLGQGLEFLIYFQGNSAPDKSGLPSDRFSAERTGGSVSTLTIQRTQQEDSAVYLCASGKNTGELFFGEGSRLTVL.

CDR3 protein: CASSESVGYPLHF. DNA for the CDR3: TGTGCCAGCAGTGAATCTGTTGGGTATCCCCTCCACTTT. The rearrangement links TRBV6-1 to TRBJ1-6; D ambiguous. V lost 2 bases, J lost 13 bases, and 12 bases lay in between. Germline CDR1 and CDR2: MNHNS and SASEGT. CDR3 length: 13 residues.

The V and J genes are TRBV10-3 and TRBJ2-3; 7 nucleotides line up with TRBD1. Germline trimming cut 3 bases from V and 1 base from J; bases unmatched to any gene: 4. The CDR3 contains 15 residues. Germline V lookup: CDR1 ENHRY, CDR2 SYGVKD. The CDR3 region has the DNA TGTGCCATCAGTGAACAAGGGACAGGCACAGATACGCAGTATTTT. Its protein is CAISEQGTGTDTQYF.

The chain couples TRBV7-8 to TRBJ2-7; 13 nucleotides agree with TRBD2. Germline-derived CDR1 and CDR2 are SGHVS and FQNEAQ. V shed 2 bases and J 7 bases; nucleotides not matched to a gene: 5. There are 15 residues in the CDR3. CDR3: CASSLTSGRVGEQYF. CDR3 nucleotides: TGTGCCAGCAGCTTAACTAGCGGGAGGGTGGGAGAGCAGTACTTC.

The chain uses TRBV5-1 and TRBJ2-7, with 10 bases that match TRBD2. The V gene end was trimmed by 4 bases and the J gene end by 6 bases; junction bases not matched to a gene: 7. The CDR3 length is 14 residues. Germline V gene lookup returns CDR1 SGHRS and CDR2 YFSETQ. For the CDR3, the DNA is TGCGCCAGCAGCCTACCGTTAGCGGGAGGCGAGCAGTACTTC. Amino acids: CASSLPLAGGEQYF.

The chain couples TRBV11-2 to TRBJ2-2, with D perhaps TRBD2 (6 bases). The ends were cut back, 5 bases at V and 4 bases at J, with 14 bases in the middle. Germline V gene sequence: CDR1 SGHAT, CDR2 FQNNGV. CDR3 size: 15 residues. The chain's CDR3 is CASSPWGVGTGELFF. The CDR3 coding sequence is TGTGCCAGCAGCCCCTGGGGGGTCGGCACCGGGGAGCTGTTTTTT.

The genes are TRBV10-1 and TRBJ2-7; tentatively, D is TRBD1 (6 bases). Germline-derived CDR1 and CDR2 are WNHNN and SYGVQD (reference sequence). Trimming took 6 bases from V and 2 from J, leaving 14 bases between them. CDR3 size: 14 residues. The CDR3 loop is CASSPQGSPYEQYF. The CDR3 DNA reads as TGCGCCAGCAGCCCTCAGGGGTCCCCCTACGAGCAGTACTTC.

This clone appeared once. V gene TRBV2 combines with J gene TRBJ2-2; unclear D gene. The CDR3 contains 12 residues. Trimming shortened V by 6 bases and J by 3 bases, and 5 bases separated the two germline ends. CDR1 and CDR2 from the germline V gene are SNHLY and FYNNEI. Written as DNA, the CDR3 is TGTGCCAGCAGAAGGGACACCGGGGAGCTGTTTTTT. It is translated as CASRRDTGELFF.

This chain joins TRBV6-6 and TRBJ1-5, with D unresolved. CDR3 length: 13 amino acids. Trimming took 10 bases from V and 3 from J, leaving 13 bases between them. Germline loops: CDR1 MNHNY, CDR2 SVGAGI (reference sequence). The CDR3: CATQVGDNQPQHF. CDR3 DNA sequence: TGTGCCACCCAAGTAGGAGACAATCAGCCCCAGCATTTT.

This clone was counted a few times. J is TRBJ2-7 and V is TRBV5-1; D is unresolved. Trimming pared 4 bases from V and 0 bases from J, leaving 11 bases between. CDR1 SGHRS and CDR2 YFSETQ come from the germline V gene. This CDR3 spans 14 amino acids. The CDR3 DNA reads as TGCGCCAGCAGCCCCGAACACTACTCCTACGAGCAGTACTTC. Its protein product is CASSPEHYSYEQYF. The complete variable domain, with remaining parts taken from reference TRBV5-1 and TRBJ2-7, reads KAGVTQTPRYLIKTRGQQVTLSCSPISGHRSVSWYQQTPGQGLQFLFEYFSETQRNKGNFPGRFSGRQFSNSRSEMNVSTLELGDSALYLCASSPEHYSYEQYFGPGTRLTVT.

The chain recombines TRBV4-1 with TRBJ1-4; 7 nucleotides match TRBD1. The CDR3 contains 15 residues. V trimming: 1 base; J trimming: 6 bases; junction bases outside the gene matches: 5. Looked up from germline, CDR1 is MGHRA and CDR2 is YSYEKL. The CDR3 DNA reads TGCGCCAGCAGCCAAGCAGGGACAGCCTATGAAAAACTGTTTTTT. Translation gives CASSQAGTAYEKLFF.

This chain uses TRBV6-4 with TRBJ2-7; D gene uncertain. With 5 bases removed from V and 4 bases from J, the gap between germline ends came to 6 bases. The CDR3 covers 11 residues. In germline, CDR1 is MRHNA, CDR2 SNTAGT. The DNA for the CDR3 is TGTGCCAGCAGTCGGTTGTACGAGCAGTACTTC. Protein product: CASSRLYEQYF.

V is TRBV27 and J is TRBJ1-2, with D perhaps matching TRBD1 (5 bases). Germline V gene data show CDR1 as MNHEY and CDR2 as SMNVEV (reference sequence). This CDR3 has 14 amino acids. V was shortened by 6 bases and J by 2 bases, with 13 bases between the two germline ends. This CDR3 is CASSPLGVNYGYTF. The CDR3, as DNA: TGTGCCAGCAGCCCCTTGGGGGTGAACTATGGCTACACCTTC.

The chain employs TRBV7-9 and TRBJ2-5, with 13 bases matching TRBD2. The CDR3 extends over 16 amino acids. Germline V gene sequence: CDR1 SEHNR, CDR2 FQNEAQ (reference sequence). J gave up 5 bases and V 1 base, and 4 bases lay outside the gene matches. The CDR3 DNA is TGTGCCAGCAGCTTAGGGACTAGCGGGAGTGGGGAGACCCAGTACTTC. It yields the protein CASSLGTSGSGETQYF.

The V and J genes are TRBV7-9 and TRBJ1-2; TRBD1 is a possible D gene (5 bases). The germline V gene encodes CDR1 SEHNR and CDR2 FQNEAQ (reference sequence). The CDR3 sequence is 14 residues long. V shed 6 bases and J shed 3 bases, with 14 bases lying between them. CDR3 coding DNA: TGTGCCAGCAGTCTCGATGGGGGTCACTATGGCTACACCTTC. Translating gives CASSLDGGHYGYTF. Combining the CDR3 with reference TRBV7-9 and TRBJ1-2 gives the whole variable domain DTGVSQNPRHKITKRGQNVTFRCDPISEHNRLYWYRQTLGQGPEFLTYFQNEAQLEKSRLLSDRFSAERPKGSFSTLEIQRTEQGDSAMYLCASSLDGGHYGYTFGSGTRLTVV.

The genes are TRBV19 and TRBJ2-1; TRBD1 might be the D (6 bases). The CDR3 has 14 residues. Trimming shortened V by 2 bases and J by 4 bases, and 9 bases separated the two germline ends. The germline V gene encodes CDR1 LNHDA and CDR2 SQIVND (reference sequence). CDR3 residues: CASSIRGIYNEQFF. The CDR3 nucleotides read TGTGCCAGTAGTATAAGGGGGATTTACAATGAGCAGTTCTTC.